This T cell receptor beta chain was recorded in a study of T cell responses to AZD1222 COVID-19 vaccine. Overall study: Pooled samples include second doses given at about 4 or 12 weeks.

Study conclusions and caveats: Epitopes outside B.1.351 and B.1.1.7 mutated regions reportedly drew nearly half of spike TCRs. Clonal diversity was possibly underestimated; the donors were predominantly white British and more often female.

A remark on this clone: Antigen: not known.

Per the germline V gene, CDR1 is DFQATT and CDR2 is SNEGSKA (reference sequence). The CDR3 loop spans 12 amino acids. With 3 bases removed from V and 8 bases from J, the gap between germline ends came to 11 bases. Assay: immunoSEQ multiplex PCR; the TCRdb copy retains only in-frame clones and omits some. The sample consists of around 94,000 clones, less than 90% of them appearing once. The chain joins TRBV20-1 to TRBJ2-1; TRBD2 is a possible D gene (6 bases). This specimen consisted of peripheral blood, obtained on day 0 of AZD1222 vaccination. The TCR comes from an adult in good health. CDR3 residues: CSASFTGDEQFF. The CDR3 DNA is TGCAGTGCTAGTTTTACGGGGGATGAGCAGTTCTTC.